This TCR beta chain was sequenced in a study of shared clonotypes between healthy human individuals. Study-wide points: Depth was large, yet rarefaction showed that sorted-subset sequencing was incomplete.

This clone was counted between two and nine times. Its antigen is not known. The table came from immunoSEQ multiplex PCR; TCRdb's copy has only in-frame clones and leaves some out. The sample includes 2,500,000 or so clones, 90% to 95% of them seen just once. The V and J ends lost 1 base and 8 bases respectively, with 11 bases between them. From germline, CDR1 is LGHNA and CDR2 YSLEER. The CDR3 is 13 amino acids. The TCR comes from a man younger than 35 in good health. Some clones in this sample may be carry-over from other donors' samples. The chain has TRBV4-3 and TRBJ2-5; the D gene could be TRBD1 or TRBD2 (5 bases each). Sequencing used naive CD4+ T cells from PBMCs. Subset meaning: CD45RA+ positively selected. The CDR3 DNA reads as TGCGCCAGCAGCCAAGTGCAGGGAGTTACCCAGTACTTC. The encoded protein is CASSQVQGVTQYF.